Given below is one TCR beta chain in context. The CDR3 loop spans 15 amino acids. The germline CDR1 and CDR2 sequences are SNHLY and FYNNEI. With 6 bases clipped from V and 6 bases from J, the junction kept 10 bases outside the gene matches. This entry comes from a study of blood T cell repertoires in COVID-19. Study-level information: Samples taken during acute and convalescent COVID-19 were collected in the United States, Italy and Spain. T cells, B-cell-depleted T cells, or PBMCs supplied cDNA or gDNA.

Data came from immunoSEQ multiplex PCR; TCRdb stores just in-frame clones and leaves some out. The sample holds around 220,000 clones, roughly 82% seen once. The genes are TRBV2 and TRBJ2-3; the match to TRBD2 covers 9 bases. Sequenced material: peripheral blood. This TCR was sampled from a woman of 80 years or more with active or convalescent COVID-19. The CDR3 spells CASRPRRGGYDTQYF. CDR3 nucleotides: TGTGCCAGCAGGCCCCGGCGGGGGGGCTACGATACGCAGTATTTT.